Sequencing of this T cell receptor beta chain was carried out in a study of cytotoxic CD8 clonotypes in ibrutinib-treated CLL. Study-level information: Patients: more than nine relapsed/refractory, roughly 15 treatment-naive, 17 IGHV unmutated. Among responders, roughly 24 were partial and 2 complete; after median about 70 months, about 15 stayed remitted and approximately 12 progressed.

V lost 2 bases and J 4 bases, leaving 8 bases between the germline ends. Looked up from germline, CDR1 is MDHEN and CDR2 is SYDVKM. CDR3 size: 13 residues. Sequencing was performed with immunoSEQ multiplex PCR; in TCRdb, only in-frame clones are kept and a portion is missing. The data show roughly 160,000 clones, approximately 80% seen once. Source: PBMCs, taken after 24 months of ibrutinib treatment. This receptor was identified in a human donor with chronic lymphocytic leukemia. The chain combines TRBV28 with TRBJ1-2, with unresolved D. The CDR3 sequence: CASSLAGLYGYTF. For the CDR3, the DNA is TGTGCCAGCAGTTTAGCAGGCCTCTATGGCTACACCTTC.